Below, 20 T cell receptor beta chains from the same sample are listed, as sequenced in a study of T cells in Graves' hyperthyroidism and ophthalmopathy. Amplified TCR beta CDR3 regions derived from RNA transcripts. Primed by the HTBI set, a first-round RT-PCR was run on the TCR CDR3. Via MiXCR, TCRdb re-called the multiplex PCR reads, giving one row per CDR3 protein. The table includes approximately 520,000 distinct CDR3 sequences, less than 25% detected once. Source material: blood. These receptors were taken from a man aged 18 to 29 with Graves' hyperthyroidism.

This clonotype appeared many times. CDR3 DNA: TGTGCCAGCAGTGCTGCGGATTATGGCTACACCTTC. Translating gives CASSAADYGYTF. This chain connects TRBV2 to TRBJ1-2; unclear D gene. The CDR3 sequence is 12 residues long. Germline V gene sequence: CDR1 SNHLY, CDR2 FYNNEI. V shed 4 bases and J shed 5 bases, with 8 bases lying between them.

This clonotype was counted at least ten times. The gene calls are TRBV29-1 and TRBJ1-5; no clear D gene. Trimming cost V 6 bases and J 3 bases, with 12 bases left between them. The germline CDR1 and CDR2 sequences are SQVTM and ANQGSEA. The CDR3 is 13 amino acids. The CDR3 reads CSVDSGPNQPQHF. DNA for the CDR3: TGCAGCGTCGACTCGGGTCCCAATCAGCCCCAGCATTTT.

This clonotype was recorded a few times. An end of the junction differs from the germline gene, which may be a read error. V usage is TRBV28 and J usage is TRBJ1-5; D remains ambiguous. There are 15 residues in the CDR3. Looked up from germline, CDR1 is MDHEN and CDR2 is SYDVKM. In DNA form, the CDR3 reads TGTGCCAGCAGTCTCCCGCAGATTAGCGATCAGCCCCAGCATTTT. As protein: CASSLPQISDQPQHF.

This chain uses TRBV7-2 with TRBJ1-2, with D possibly TRBD1 on 5 matching bases. Trimming took off 5 bases at V and 4 bases at J, with 14 bases between the two ends. Per the germline V gene, CDR1 is SGHTA and CDR2 is FQGNSA. This CDR3 has 14 amino acids. CDR3 DNA: TGTGCCAGCAGCGACTACCAGGGTAGCTATGGCTACACCTTC. It specifies CASSDYQGSYGYTF.

This clonotype was counted at least ten times. The gene calls are TRBV28 and TRBJ2-7; 7 positions match TRBD1. The CDR3 totals 16 residues. The ends lost 4 bases at V and 9 bases at J; junction bases unmatched: 18. Germline V gene lookup returns CDR1 MDHEN and CDR2 SYDVKM. CDR3 DNA: TGTGCCAGCAGTTCCCTGGTTGACAGGGTAAATAACGGGCAGTACTTC. It specifies CASSSLVDRVNNGQYF.

This clonotype showed up many times. V gene TRBV29-1 combines with J gene TRBJ1-3; the D gene is possibly TRBD1 (6 bases). This CDR3 is 12 amino acids long. Germline V lookup: CDR1 SQVTM, CDR2 ANQGSEA. CDR3 nucleotide sequence: TGCCTGGGGACACGTCTTGGAAACACCATATATTTT. It translates to CLGTRLGNTIYF.

The chain employs TRBV2 and TRBJ2-5; no clear D. This CDR3 has 14 residues. In germline, CDR1 is SNHLY, CDR2 FYNNEI. With 5 bases removed from V and 3 bases from J, the gap between germline ends came to 13 bases. The CDR3: CASSQLPPEETQYF. CDR3 DNA: TGTGCCAGCAGTCAACTTCCCCCCGAAGAGACCCAGTACTTC.

This clonotype was found a few times. This chain uses TRBV4-1 with TRBJ2-2; perhaps TRBD1 as D (5 bases). The CDR3 consists of 15 residues. The ends were cut back, 4 bases at V and 4 bases at J, with 13 bases in the middle. In germline, CDR1 is MGHRA, CDR2 YSYEKL. The CDR3 DNA is TGCGCCAGCAGCCTAGGACCGCAGGGCACCGGGGAGCTGTTTTTT. Encoded protein: CASSLGPQGTGELFF.

In this sample, this clonotype turned up many times. The chain uses TRBV28 and TRBJ1-1, with 9 bases lining up with TRBD1. Germline-derived CDR1 and CDR2 are MDHEN and SYDVKM. The CDR3 loop spans 14 amino acids. Germline trimming cut 6 bases from V and 10 bases from J; bases unmatched to any gene: 12. The CDR3 region is CASSFRTGDGGAFF. In nucleotides, the CDR3 is TGTGCCAGCAGCTTTAGGACAGGGGACGGGGGAGCTTTCTTT.

This clonotype has just a few counts. This sequence joins TRBV15 and TRBJ2-2, with D perhaps matching TRBD2 (6 bases). The CDR3 spans 14 residues. V was pared by 5 bases and J by 1 base, with 8 bases between. CDR1 is LNHNV, CDR2 YYDKDF, per germline (reference sequence). CDR3 DNA sequence: TGTGCCACCAGCCGAGCGGGGAACACCGGGGAGCTGTTTTTT. It translates to CATSRAGNTGELFF.

This clonotype showed up just once. This rearrangement joins TRBV20-1 to TRBJ2-7; 8 bases map to TRBD1. This CDR3 is 15 amino acids long. Germline V lookup: CDR1 DFQATT, CDR2 SNEGSKA (reference sequence). V was pared by 3 bases and J by 0 bases, with 7 bases of the junction left unmatched. The CDR3 DNA reads as TGCAGTGCTAGTTCAGGGGGCGATAGCTCCTACGAGCAGTACTTC. It specifies CSASSGGDSSYEQYF.

This clonotype has at least ten counts. The chain couples TRBV11-1 to TRBJ1-1; D gene ambiguous. Trimming took off 5 bases at V and 4 bases at J, with 11 bases between the two ends. This CDR3 spans 13 amino acids. CDR1 is SGHAT, CDR2 FQDESV, per germline (reference sequence). The CDR3 sequence is CASSAGVATEAFF. CDR3 bases: TGTGCCAGCAGCGCCGGGGTGGCCACTGAAGCTTTCTTT.

This chain links TRBV19 with TRBJ2-5, with 8 bases identical to TRBD2. CDR3 length: 15 amino acids. V shed 3 bases, J shed 5 bases, and the junction held 8 bases outside the gene matches. The germline V gene encodes CDR1 LNHDA and CDR2 SQIVND (reference sequence). The chain's CDR3 is CASSIKRGPVETQYF. CDR3 sequence (DNA): TGTGCCAGTAGTATTAAGCGGGGGCCGGTGGAGACCCAGTACTTC.

This chain joins TRBV5-6 and TRBJ2-7; no clear D. Trimming took off 2 bases at V and 5 bases at J, with 14 bases between the two ends. Germline-derived CDR1 and CDR2 are SGHDT and YYEEEE. The CDR3 spans 14 residues. The CDR3 sequence: CASSFRPVGDEQYF. The CDR3 region has the DNA TGTGCCAGCAGCTTCAGGCCTGTTGGGGACGAGCAGTACTTC. Looking up the rest from reference TRBV5-6 and TRBJ2-7 gives the full variable domain: DAGVTQSPTHLIKTRGQQVTLRCSPKSGHDTVSWYQQALGQGPQFIFQYYEEEERQRGNFPDRFSGHQFPNYSSELNVNALLLGDSALYLCASSFRPVGDEQYFGPGTRLTVT.

This clonotype was recorded a few times. The chain is built from TRBV12-3 or TRBV12-4 and TRBJ2-5; the match to TRBD2 covers 13 bases. The CDR3 spans 14 residues. V lost 9 bases, J lost 1 base, and 2 bases stayed unmatched. The CDR3 reads CASRLAGGQETQYF. CDR3 DNA: TGTGCCAGTCGACTAGCGGGAGGCCAAGAGACCCAGTACTTC.

The chain couples TRBV12-3 or TRBV12-4 to TRBJ1-5; possibly TRBD1 for D (5 bases). The CDR3 consists of 16 residues. V was shortened by 9 bases and J by 3 bases, with 21 bases between the two germline ends. CDR3 coding DNA: TGTGCCAGGAATCAGGGACTTCGGATGGACAATCAGCCCCAGCATTTT. Residues: CARNQGLRMDNQPQHF.

This clonotype was counted ten times or more. The chain carries TRBV10-3 and TRBJ2-7, with D tentatively TRBD1 or TRBD2 (5 bases each). Per germline, CDR1 ENHRY and CDR2 SYGVKD. CDR3 size: 14 residues. The V gene lost 4 bases and the J gene lost 0 bases, with 10 bases spanning the gap. The CDR3 DNA reads TGTGCCATCAGTGGGGACGAGAACTCCTACGAGCAGTACTTC. It encodes CAISGDENSYEQYF.

This clonotype was found many times. The chain links TRBV6-1 to TRBJ2-5; maybe TRBD2 (6 bases). This CDR3 comprises 15 residues. V lost 0 bases and J lost 5, with 13 bases in between. CDR1 is MNHNS, CDR2 SASEGT, per germline. DNA of the CDR3: TGTGCCAGCAGTGAAGCCTGGGGGGATACGGAGACCCAGTACTTC. Translated: CASSEAWGDTETQYF.

This clonotype was observed many times. The chain carries TRBV29-1 and TRBJ1-1, with 7 bases aligning to TRBD1. Unmatched junction bases numbered 15, after V lost 6 bases and J lost 5 bases. In germline, CDR1 is SQVTM, CDR2 ANQGSEA. This CDR3 comprises 15 residues. The CDR3 protein is CSVIRDSRRGTEAFF. CDR3 coding DNA: TGCAGCGTGATCCGGGACAGCCGGCGAGGGACTGAAGCTTTCTTT.

This clonotype occurred many times. This sequence joins TRBV30 and TRBJ2-7; no firm D call. This CDR3 has 14 amino acids. Germline values: CDR1 GTSNPN, CDR2 SVGIG (reference sequence). Trimming took off 0 bases at V and 3 bases at J, with 12 bases between the two ends. This CDR3 reads CAWSVPEELYEQYF. The CDR3 DNA reads TGTGCCTGGAGTGTACCCGAGGAACTCTACGAGCAGTACTTC.